This T cell receptor beta chain originates from a study of molecular identifiers for immune sequencing clone quantification. For the study at large: Replicate experiments took RNA from about 20,000 or 100,000 naive CD8 cells, divided it five ways and sequenced four. General observations from the study: The share of molecules held by clones above 20 RNA copies was over 99% in effector cells and under 1% in naive cells.

Between the trimmed V and J ends, which lost 3 bases and 3 bases, there was a span of 12 bases. The CDR3 covers 13 residues. Looked up from germline, CDR1 is SQVTM and CDR2 is ANQGSEA. This clonotype appeared a few times. Its antigen is undetermined. Bulk TCR libraries used previously described methods and listed TCR primers. TCRdb reprocessed the PCR reads via MiXCR and lists one record per CDR3 protein. Here the sample spans 37,000 or so distinct CDR3 sequences, approximately 22% being singletons. The sequenced sample consisted of naive CD8+ T cells from blood, with Jurkat cell RNA spiked in. Subset specified: FACS-sorted CD8+CD4-CCR7+CD45RA+ naive T cells. The J gene is TRBJ2-7, the V gene TRBV29-1; D is possibly TRBD2 (5 bases). The sequence came from a human donor in good health. Some libraries in this study had Jurkat cell RNA spiked in. The CDR3 spells CSVDSGKNYEQYF. As DNA, the CDR3 is TGCAGCGTTGACTCGGGGAAGAACTACGAGCAGTACTTC.